Each of the 3 T cell receptor beta chains below was sequenced from the same sample in a study of cytomegalovirus exposure and HLA in healthy donors. This PCR relied on a set of 60 Vbeta primers and 13 Jbeta primers. Clones were read by immunoSEQ multiplex PCR, and TCRdb kept only the in-frame ones, dropping some. This table has 150,000 to 200,000 clones, roughly 73% appearing once. What was sequenced was PBMCs. Receptors originate from a woman aged 40 to 50 in good health and CMV-seropositive.

Concerning this clone: Other DNA variants within this sample encode the same CDR3. The J gene is TRBJ2-1, the V gene TRBV2; TRBD1 aligns across 8 bases. J lost 4 bases, V lost 11 bases, and 10 bases had no gene match. The CDR3 covers 14 residues. Germline V gene lookup returns CDR1 SNHLY and CDR2 FYNNEI. Here the CDR3 reads CAGHHGQGYNEQFF. The CDR3 region has the DNA TGTGCCGGTCATCACGGACAGGGTTACAATGAGCAGTTCTTC. The full variable domain, rest sourced from reference TRBV2 and TRBJ2-1, is EPEVTQTPSHQVTQMGQEVILRCVPISNHLYFYWYRQILGQKVEFLVSFYNNEISEKSEIFDDQFSVERPDGSNFTLKIRSTKLEDSAMYFCAGHHGQGYNEQFFGPGTRLTVL.

This clone occurred a few times. The rearrangement uses TRBV11-2 and TRBJ2-6, with D perhaps matching TRBD2 (5 bases). Trimming shortened V by 3 bases and J by 1 base, and 13 bases separated the two germline ends. Germline V lookup: CDR1 SGHAT, CDR2 FQNNGV. The CDR3 length is 17 residues. The CDR3, as DNA: TGTGCCAGCAGCTTGGCAATGACGGGATCTGGGGCCAACGTCCTGACTTTC. Its protein product is CASSLAMTGSGANVLTF.

The rearrangement links TRBV28 to TRBJ1-1; TRBD1 aligns across 9 bases. The trim removed 6 bases at V and 1 base at J, leaving 9 bases unmatched. This CDR3 comprises 16 residues. Germline lookup yields CDR1 MDHEN and CDR2 SYDVKM. This chain's CDR3 is CASRIGTGRGNTEAFF. CDR3 coding DNA: TGTGCCAGCAGAATCGGGACAGGGAGGGGGAACACTGAAGCTTTCTTT.